The sequence of this T cell receptor beta chain was determined in a study of blood T cell repertoires in COVID-19. The overall study: Nucleic acid was either cDNA or gDNA, and it came from T cells, B-cell-depleted T cells, or PBMCs.

The length of the CDR3 is 16 residues. Germline V gives CDR1 SGHTA, CDR2 FQGNSA. Trimming shortened V by 3 bases and J by 5 bases, and 19 bases separated the two germline ends. Grouping used clinical history reported by participants in a survey and questionnaire. As originally analysed: Nucleated cell counts were estimated from reference gene primer amplification. Data came from immunoSEQ multiplex PCR; TCRdb stores just in-frame clones and leaves some out. The DNA gave D and trimming, while V, J and clone size come from that table. Altogether 320,000 or so clones are present, around nine tenths being singletons, with the ten largest covering under 6%.

The chain carries TRBV7-2 and TRBJ2-5; D unclear. The sequenced material came from PBMCs or T cells enriched from blood (not recorded which). This receptor was taken from a man younger than 40 who had recovered from COVID-19. CDR3 residues: CASSFPPRSSGETQYF. The CDR3 DNA follows: TGTGCCAGCAGCTTCCCCCCGAGGTCCTCCGGGGAGACCCAGTACTTC.